Listed below are T cell receptor beta chains from one sample, sequenced in a study of CD8 T cells in acute hepatitis C reinfection. TCRdb's table, derived via immunoSEQ multiplex PCR, lists solely in-frame clones and lacks some. The data show approximately 39,000 clones, with around nine tenths seen just once and 0.5% to 0.65% held by the top ten. Material for sequencing was naive CD8+ T cells from PBMCs. The source is a man aged 30 to 39 with chronic hepatitis C. The CDR3 runs from the conserved cysteine through the conserved F or W. A D gene is named only where the DNA matches it firmly. Rows give clone size only sometimes, using once, few, many, or a class for an expanded clone.

V	J	D	size	CDR3	DNA
TRBV15	TRBJ2-7	NA	NA	CATSKSGGLTYEQYF	TGTGCCACCAGCAAGAGCGGCGGATTAACCTACGAGCAGTACTTC
TRBV4-2	TRBJ2-4	TRBD1	NA	CASSQERDRNIQYF	TGTGCCAGCAGCCAAGAACGGGACAGAAACATTCAGTACTTC
TRBV19	TRBJ1-2	TRBD1	once	CASSQGANYGYTF	TGTGCCAGTAGCCAGGGGGCTAACTATGGCTACACCTTC
TRBV9	TRBJ2-7	TRBD1	NA	CASSTRQGGDEQYF	TGTGCCAGCAGCACCCGACAGGGTGGAGACGAGCAGTACTTC
TRBV14	TRBJ1-1	NA	few	CASSQDGGRWETEAFF	TGTGCCAGCAGCCAAGATGGGGGGCGTTGGGAAACTGAAGCTTTCTTT
TRBV5-1	TRBJ1-1	NA	NA	CASSLVLDTEAFF	TGCGCCAGCAGCTTGGTTTTGGACACTGAAGCTTTCTTT
TRBV27	TRBJ1-1	TRBD1	NA	CASSLGTGGEAFF	TGTGCCAGCAGTCTCGGGACAGGGGGTGAAGCTTTCTTT
TRBV7-9	TRBJ1-1	NA	NA	CASAGTENTEAFF	TGTGCCAGCGCCGGGACGGAGAACACTGAAGCTTTCTTT
TRBV4-3	TRBJ1-4	NA	NA	CASSQDLGVSTNEKLFF	TGCGCCAGCAGCCAAGATCTGGGGGTATCTACTAATGAAAAACTGTTTTTT
TRBV11-3	TRBJ1-3	NA	NA	CASSEDGNSGNTIYF	TGTGCCAGCAGTGAGGATGGCAACTCTGGAAACACCATATATTTT
TRBV5-4	TRBJ2-1	TRBD2	NA	CASSLRGLAGGFDEQFF	TGTGCCAGCAGCTTGAGGGGACTAGCGGGGGGATTCGATGAGCAGTTCTTC
TRBV19	TRBJ2-3	TRBD1	few	CASSTLDRTSTTDTQYF	TGTGCCAGTAGTACCCTGGACAGGACAAGTACCACAGATACGCAGTATTTT
TRBV13	TRBJ2-1	NA	NA	CASSLGLGLGDNEQFF	TGTGCCAGCAGCTTGGGCCTAGGGTTGGGGGACAATGAGCAGTTCTTC
TRBV19	TRBJ2-1	TRBD2	NA	CASSTSGGYNEQFF	TGTGCCAGTAGTACGAGCGGGGGCTACAATGAGCAGTTCTTC
TRBV5-4	TRBJ1-2	NA	NA	CASSLSGSGYTF	TGTGCCAGCAGCTTGTCAGGATCTGGCTACACCTTC
TRBV4-3	TRBJ2-1	TRBD2	NA	CASSETSGGAFYNEQFF	TGCGCCAGCAGCGAGACTAGCGGGGGGGCATTCTACAATGAGCAGTTCTTC
TRBV18	TRBJ2-1	NA	NA	CASSWAPSYNEQFF	TGTGCCAGCTCCTGGGCACCATCCTACAATGAGCAGTTCTTC
TRBV7-9	TRBJ2-7	NA	once	CASSPTGSEQYF	TGTGCCAGCAGCCCGACAGGCTCCGAGCAGTACTTC
TRBV2	TRBJ1-1	NA	few	CASSGAEAFF	TGTGCCAGCAGTGGGGCAGAAGCTTTCTTT
TRBV6-5	TRBJ1-2	NA	NA	CASSYQGANYGYTF	TGTGCCAGCAGTTATCAGGGAGCCAACTATGGCTACACCTTC
TRBV11-2	TRBJ2-1	NA	NA	CASSLDADAEQFF	TGTGCCAGCAGCTTAGACGCAGACGCTGAGCAGTTCTTC
TRBV29-1	TRBJ2-7	TRBD1	NA	CSVDIRTGEQYF	TGCAGCGTTGATATAAGGACAGGGGAGCAGTACTTC
TRBV19	TRBJ2-7	TRBD1	NA	CASSYAPGTANEQYF	TGTGCCAGTAGTTATGCCCCCGGGACAGCCAACGAGCAGTACTTC